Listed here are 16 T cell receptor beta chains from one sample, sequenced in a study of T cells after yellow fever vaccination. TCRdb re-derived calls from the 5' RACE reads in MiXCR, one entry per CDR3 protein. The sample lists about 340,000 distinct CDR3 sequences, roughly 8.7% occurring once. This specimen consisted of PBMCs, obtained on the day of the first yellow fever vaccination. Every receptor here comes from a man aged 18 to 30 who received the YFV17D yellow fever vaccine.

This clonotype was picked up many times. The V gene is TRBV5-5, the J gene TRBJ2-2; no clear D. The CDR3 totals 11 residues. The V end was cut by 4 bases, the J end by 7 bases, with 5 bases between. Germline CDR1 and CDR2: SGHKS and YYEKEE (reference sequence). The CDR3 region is CASSMGGELFF. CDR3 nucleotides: TGTGCCAGCAGCATGGGCGGGGAGCTGTTTTTT.

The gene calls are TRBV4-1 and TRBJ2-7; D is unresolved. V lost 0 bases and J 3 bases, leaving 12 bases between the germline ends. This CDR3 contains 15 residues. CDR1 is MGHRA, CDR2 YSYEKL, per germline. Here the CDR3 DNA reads TGCGCCAGCAGCCAAGAGGAGAGCTGGAACTACGAGCAGTACGTC. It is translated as CASSQEESWNYEQYV.

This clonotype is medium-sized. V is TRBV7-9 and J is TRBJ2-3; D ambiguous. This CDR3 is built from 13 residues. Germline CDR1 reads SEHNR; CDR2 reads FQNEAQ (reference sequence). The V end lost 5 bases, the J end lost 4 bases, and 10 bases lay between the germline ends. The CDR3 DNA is TGTGCCAGCAGCCTAGAGTGGGCAGATACGCAGTATTTT. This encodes CASSLEWADTQYF.

The CDR3 loop is CASSYPGLSNYGYTF. In DNA, the CDR3 is TGTGCCAGCAGCTATCCGGGCCTCTCCAACTATGGCTACACCTTC. This chain connects TRBV5-6 to TRBJ1-2; D uncertain. The V and J ends lost 3 bases and 2 bases respectively, with 14 bases between them. CDR3 size: 15 residues. CDR1 is SGHDT, CDR2 YYEEEE, per germline.

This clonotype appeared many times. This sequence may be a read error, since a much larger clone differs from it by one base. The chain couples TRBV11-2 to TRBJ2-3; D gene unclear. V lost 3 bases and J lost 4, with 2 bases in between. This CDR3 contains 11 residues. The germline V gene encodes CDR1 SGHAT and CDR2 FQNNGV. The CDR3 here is CASSFPDTQYF. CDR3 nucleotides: TGTGCCAGCAGCTTTCCAGATACGCAGTATTTT.

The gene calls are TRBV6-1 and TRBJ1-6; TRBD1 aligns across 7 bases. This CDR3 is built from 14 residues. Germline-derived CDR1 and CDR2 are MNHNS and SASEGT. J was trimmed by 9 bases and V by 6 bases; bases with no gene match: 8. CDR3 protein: CASSHRQGLSPLHF. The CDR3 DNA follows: TGTGCCAGCAGCCATCGACAGGGTCTTTCACCCCTCCACTTT.

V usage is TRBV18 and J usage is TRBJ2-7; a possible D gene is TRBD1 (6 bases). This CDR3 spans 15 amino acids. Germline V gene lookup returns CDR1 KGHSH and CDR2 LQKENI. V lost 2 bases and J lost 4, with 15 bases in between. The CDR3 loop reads CASSPSPGQLYEQYV. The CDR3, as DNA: TGTGCCAGCTCACCATCACCGGGACAACTATACGAGCAGTACGTC.

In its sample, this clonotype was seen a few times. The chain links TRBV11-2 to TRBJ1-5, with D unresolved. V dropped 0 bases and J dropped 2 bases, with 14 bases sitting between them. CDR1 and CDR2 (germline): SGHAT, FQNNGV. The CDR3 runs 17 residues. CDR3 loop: CASSLDGVKGRNQPQHF. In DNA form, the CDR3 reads TGTGCCAGCAGCTTAGATGGCGTTAAGGGTCGCAATCAGCCCCAGCATTTT.

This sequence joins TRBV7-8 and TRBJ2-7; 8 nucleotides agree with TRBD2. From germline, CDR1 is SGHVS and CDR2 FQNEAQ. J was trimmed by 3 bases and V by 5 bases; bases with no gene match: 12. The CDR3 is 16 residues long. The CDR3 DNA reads TGTGCCAGCAGCGAGCGGGGGAGCCTCCGGAGCTACGAGCAGTACGTC. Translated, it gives CASSERGSLRSYEQYV.

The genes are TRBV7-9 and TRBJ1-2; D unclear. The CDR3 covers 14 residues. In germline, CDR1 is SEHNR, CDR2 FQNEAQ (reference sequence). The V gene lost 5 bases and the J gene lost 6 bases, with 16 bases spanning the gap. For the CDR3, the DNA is TGTGCCAGCAGCCTCGGTCGAAGCGAGAATGGCTACACCTTC. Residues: CASSLGRSENGYTF.

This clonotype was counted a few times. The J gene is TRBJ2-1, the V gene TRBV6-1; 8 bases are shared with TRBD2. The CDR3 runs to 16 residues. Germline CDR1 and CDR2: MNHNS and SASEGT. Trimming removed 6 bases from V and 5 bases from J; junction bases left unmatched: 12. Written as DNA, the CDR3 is TGTGCCAGCAGGGAAATCCAGCGGGGGTTCGACAATGAGCAGTTCTTC. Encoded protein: CASREIQRGFDNEQFF.

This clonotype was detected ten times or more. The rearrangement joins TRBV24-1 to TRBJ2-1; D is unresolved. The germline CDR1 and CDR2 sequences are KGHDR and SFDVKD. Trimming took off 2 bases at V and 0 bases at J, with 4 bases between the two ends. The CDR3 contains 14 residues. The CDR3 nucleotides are TGTGCCACCAGTGATTCGAGCTCCTACAATGAGCAGTTCTTC. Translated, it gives CATSDSSSYNEQFF.

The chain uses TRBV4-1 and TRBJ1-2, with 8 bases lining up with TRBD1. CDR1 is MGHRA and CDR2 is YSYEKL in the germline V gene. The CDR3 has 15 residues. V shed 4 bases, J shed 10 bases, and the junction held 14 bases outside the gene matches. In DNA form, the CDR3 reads TGCGCCAGCAGCCTCTGGGACCGAACAGGGGGGGACTACACCTTC. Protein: CASSLWDRTGGDYTF.

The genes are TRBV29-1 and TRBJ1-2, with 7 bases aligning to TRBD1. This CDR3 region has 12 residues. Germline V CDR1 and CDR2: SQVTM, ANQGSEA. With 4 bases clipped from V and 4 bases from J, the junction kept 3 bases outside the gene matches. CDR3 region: CSVVGTVYGYTF. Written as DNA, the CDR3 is TGCAGCGTTGTGGGGACAGTCTATGGCTACACCTTC.

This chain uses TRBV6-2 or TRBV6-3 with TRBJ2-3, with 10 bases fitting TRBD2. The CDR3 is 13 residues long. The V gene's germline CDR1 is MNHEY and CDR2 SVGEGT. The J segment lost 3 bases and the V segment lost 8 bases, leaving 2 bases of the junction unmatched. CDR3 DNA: TGTGCCAGCCTACTAGCGGGGACAGATACGCAGTATTTT. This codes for CASLLAGTDTQYF.

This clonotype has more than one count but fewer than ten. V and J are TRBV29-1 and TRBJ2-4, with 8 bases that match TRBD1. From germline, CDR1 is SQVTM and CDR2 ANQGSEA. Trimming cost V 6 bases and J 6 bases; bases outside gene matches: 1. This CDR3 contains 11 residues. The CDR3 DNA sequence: TGCAGCGTCACAGGGGGAAACATTCAGTACTTC. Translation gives CSVTGGNIQYF. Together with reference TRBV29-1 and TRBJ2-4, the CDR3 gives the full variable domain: SAVISQKPSRDICQRGTSLTIQCQVDSQVTMMFWYRQQPGQSLTLIATANQGSEATYESGFVIDKFPISRPNLTFSTLTVSNMSPEDSSIYLCSVTGGNIQYFGAGTRLSVL.